This T cell receptor beta chain was documented in a study of T cells in Graves' hyperthyroidism and ophthalmopathy. Over 18 months, lack of ophthalmopathy progression marked Graves' hyperthyroidism as stable. Newly diagnosed hyperthyroidism patients aged 18 to 65 years had disease lasting under 2 months. Exclusion of patients followed from uncontrolled infection, other autoimmune disease, pregnancy or lactation. In making diagnoses, clinical symptoms, serum thyroxine and TRAb, thyroid ultrasound and orbital computed tomography were all used. It was RNA transcripts that yielded the amplified TCR beta CDR3 regions. Initially, a first-round RT-PCR of the TCR CDR3 employed the HTBI primer set. MiXCR, applied by TCRdb to the multiplex PCR reads, yields one record per CDR3 protein. The sample shows roughly 740,000 distinct CDR3 sequences, over 15% of them seen only once. Germline V gene sequence: CDR1 SGHRS, CDR2 YFSETQ. The V end lost 0 bases, the J end lost 14 bases, and 11 bases lay between the germline ends. This CDR3 is built from 11 residues.

In its sample, this clonotype was seen a few times. The rearrangement links TRBV5-1 to TRBJ1-1; D is undetermined. The source is a man younger than 35 with Graves' hyperthyroidism. The sequenced sample was blood. CDR3 in amino acids: CASSLGSSRFF. The CDR3 nucleotides read TGCGCCAGCAGCTTGGGGAGCTCGAGGTTCTTT.